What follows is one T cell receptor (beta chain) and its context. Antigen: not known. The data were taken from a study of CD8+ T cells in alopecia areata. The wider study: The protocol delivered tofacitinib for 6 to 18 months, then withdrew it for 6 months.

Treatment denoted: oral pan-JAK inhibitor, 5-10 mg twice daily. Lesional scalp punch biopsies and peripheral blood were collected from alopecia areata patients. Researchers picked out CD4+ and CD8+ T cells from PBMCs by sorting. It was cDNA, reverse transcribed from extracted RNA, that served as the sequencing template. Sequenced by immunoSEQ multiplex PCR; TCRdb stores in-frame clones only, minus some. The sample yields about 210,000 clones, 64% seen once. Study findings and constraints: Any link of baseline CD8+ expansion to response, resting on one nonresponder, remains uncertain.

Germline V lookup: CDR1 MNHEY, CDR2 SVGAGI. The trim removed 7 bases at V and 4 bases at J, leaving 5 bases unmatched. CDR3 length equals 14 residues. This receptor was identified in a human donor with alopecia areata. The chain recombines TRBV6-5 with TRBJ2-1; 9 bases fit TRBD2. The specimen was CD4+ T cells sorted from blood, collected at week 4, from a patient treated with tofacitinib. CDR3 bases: TGTGCCAGCATGAAAAGCGGGGGGTACAATGAGCAGTTCTTC. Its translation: CASMKSGGYNEQFF.